This T cell receptor beta chain emerged from a study of beta chain features in type 1 diabetes. This CDR3 comprises 16 residues. V lost 2 bases to trimming and J lost 0 bases, with 8 bases between them. CDR1 is KGHSH and CDR2 is LQKENI in the germline V gene. The authors reverse transcribed all of the isolated RNA, so sequencing captured expressed TCRB transcripts. TCRdb's copy holds only in-frame clones and misses some; the assay was immunoSEQ multiplex PCR. The data show roughly 310,000 clones, about 10% seen once. This clone was counted a few times. This sequence was found in a woman aged 30 to 39 in good health. Sequenced: naive CD4+ T cells from blood. The V gene is TRBV18, the J gene TRBJ2-6; D is perhaps TRBD1 (5 bases). The CDR3 region is CASSPGQGSGANVLTF. The CDR3 bases are TGTGCCAGCTCACCAGGTCAGGGCTCTGGGGCCAACGTCCTGACTTTC.